This T cell receptor (beta chain) comes out of a study of blood T cell repertoires in COVID-19. Study in general: Sites across the United States, Italy and Spain contributed samples from acute and convalescent COVID-19. PBMCs, B-cell-depleted T cells, or T cells were the source of the cDNA or gDNA that made up the material.

Per the original methods: Nucleated cell counts were estimated from reference gene primer amplification. TCRdb keeps only in-frame clones here, not all; method: immunoSEQ multiplex PCR. Clone size and the V and J calls come from that table; the DNA yielded D and trimming. The table lists a few hundred thousand clones, approximately 91% of them singletons. Between the trimmed V and J ends, which lost 5 bases and 3 bases, there was a span of 8 bases. The CDR3 is 12 amino acids. Source material: peripheral blood. The receptor was isolated from a person under 35 with COVID-19, enrolled during active disease. The chain joins TRBV12-3 or TRBV12-4 to TRBJ2-7; unclear D gene. CDR3 sequence (DNA): TGTGCCAGCAGTCCAGATTTCTACGAGCAGTACTTC. It translates to CASSPDFYEQYF.